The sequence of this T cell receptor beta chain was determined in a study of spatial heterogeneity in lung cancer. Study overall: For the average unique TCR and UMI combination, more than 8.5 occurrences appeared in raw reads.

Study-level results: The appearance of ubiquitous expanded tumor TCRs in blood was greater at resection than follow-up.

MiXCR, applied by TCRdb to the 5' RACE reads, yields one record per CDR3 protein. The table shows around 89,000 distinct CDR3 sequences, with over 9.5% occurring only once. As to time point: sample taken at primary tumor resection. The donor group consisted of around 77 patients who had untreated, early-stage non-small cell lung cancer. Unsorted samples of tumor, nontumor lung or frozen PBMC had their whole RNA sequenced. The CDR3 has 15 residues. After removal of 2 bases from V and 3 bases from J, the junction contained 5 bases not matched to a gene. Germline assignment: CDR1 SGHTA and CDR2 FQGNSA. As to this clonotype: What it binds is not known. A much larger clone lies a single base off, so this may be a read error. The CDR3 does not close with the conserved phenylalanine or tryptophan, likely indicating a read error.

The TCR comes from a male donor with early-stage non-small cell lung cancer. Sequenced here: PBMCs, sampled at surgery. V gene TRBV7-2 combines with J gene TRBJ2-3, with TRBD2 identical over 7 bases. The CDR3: CASSLWRELTDTQYL. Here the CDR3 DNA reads TGTGCCAGCAGCTTATGGCGGGAGCTGACAGATACGCAGTATTTG.